A selection of T cell receptor beta chains follows, all from one sample in a study of graft-versus-host responses after intestinal transplantation. The repertoire was sequenced with immunoSEQ multiplex PCR; TCRdb's copy has only in-frame clones and lacks some. The data show about 20,000 clones, 38% seen once. The sample was alloreactive CD4+ T cells from a mixed lymphocyte reaction culture, taken before intestinal transplant. These receptors were collected from a human patient who received an intestinal transplant. CDR3s include the opening cysteine and the closing phenylalanine or tryptophan. The D gene is left open where the match is weak.

D: TRBD1; V: TRBV12-5; CDR3: CASGLYRGQGGNTIYF
D: TRBD2; V: TRBV5-1; CDR3: CASSLSSGGADEQFF
D: NA; V: TRBV5-1; CDR3: CASSQGGQIINEQFF
D: NA; V: TRBV19; CDR3: CASSIFGRPGTDTQYF
D: NA; V: TRBV6-5; CDR3: CATRRQLGGPEQFF
D: NA; V: TRBV5-6; CDR3: CASSLIHTDTQYF
D: NA; V: TRBV2; CDR3: CASSGIIMNTEAFF
D: NA; V: TRBV27; CDR3: CASSLGRVGWMGTQYF
D: NA; V: TRBV7-9; CDR3: CASSRAGGSYEQYF
D: NA; V: TRBV7-8; CDR3: CASSPRSGNTIYF
D: NA; V: TRBV5-1; CDR3: CASSFLAGAHEAFF
D: TRBD1; V: TRBV6-1; CDR3: CASSHGTGEGYTF
D: NA; V: TRBV2; CDR3: CASSEWLDSNQPQHF
D: NA; V: TRBV7-8; CDR3: CASSLAATVNQPQHF
D: TRBD2; V: TRBV10-2; CDR3: CASSRTSGSIYNEQFF
D: NA; V: TRBV18; CDR3: CASSLYEAVIGETQYF
D: NA; V: TRBV9; CDR3: CASSVRHSGNTIYF
D: NA; V: TRBV7-9; CDR3: CAIKPGYGYTF
D: TRBD1; V: TRBV5-5; CDR3: CASSSGQSNSPLHF
D: TRBD1; V: TRBV6-1; CDR3: CASSIQGARGYGYTF
D: NA; V: TRBV6-1; CDR3: CASSEASGAISNQPQHF
D: TRBD1; V: TRBV18; CDR3: CASSPLDLTGSTNEKLFF
D: TRBD1; V: TRBV19; CDR3: CASTRRTGIGNQPQHF
D: NA; V: TRBV12-2; CDR3: CASPPRSGAFF
D: TRBD1; V: TRBV5-1; CDR3: CASSLGTGNSPLHF
D: NA; V: TRBV11-3; CDR3: CASSLVVRNSPLHF
D: NA; V: TRBV29-1; CDR3: CSARQASRTEAFF
D: NA; V: TRBV5-1; CDR3: CASSLGRFGIGELFF
D: NA; V: TRBV19; CDR3: CASTPDGNYGYTF
D: NA; V: TRBV11-2; CDR3: CASSLDRVSGTDTQYF
D: NA; V: TRBV5-4; CDR3: CASSLGGAMGENTIYF
D: NA; V: TRBV9; CDR3: CASSVRTGINEKLFF
D: NA; V: TRBV19; CDR3: CASSIGGGGNQPQHF
D: TRBD1; V: TRBV6-1; CDR3: CASGGTGGWETQYF
D: NA; V: TRBV5-5; CDR3: CASSPLVIRYEQYF
D: NA; V: TRBV5-4; CDR3: CASSLLAGAYEQYF
D: NA; V: TRBV18; CDR3: CASSPPTGGNFGHTQYF
D: TRBD1; V: TRBV2; CDR3: CASRGTVPRDIQYF
D: NA; V: TRBV7-9; CDR3: CASSLSRPGGAFF
D: NA; V: TRBV5-6; CDR3: CASSLPVQYGYTF
D: TRBD2; V: TRBV29-1; CDR3: CSVRAGGPLGQYF
D: TRBD2; V: TRBV18; CDR3: CASSPPNLAGYNEQFF
D: NA; V: TRBV9; CDR3: CASSDRRSGGGEKLFF
D: NA; V: TRBV2; CDR3: CASSDVVWMSGRGAGRQPQHF
D: TRBD2; V: TRBV5-4; CDR3: CASSLRGDRLWQYF
D: TRBD1; V: TRBV5-8; CDR3: CASSLPGAEGAHQPQHF
D: NA; V: TRBV6-5; CDR3: CASRLRPATNEKLFF
D: NA; V: TRBV11-3; CDR3: CASSSRAVGELFF